The rows below give T cell receptor beta chains drawn from one sample of a study of blood T cell repertoires in COVID-19. TCRdb's table, derived via immunoSEQ multiplex PCR, lists solely in-frame clones and lacks some. This table has roughly 230,000 clones, 85% appearing once. Sequenced: PBMCs or T cells enriched from blood (not recorded which). Every receptor here comes from a woman aged 45 to 65 who had been exposed to COVID-19. CDR3s include the opening cysteine and the closing phenylalanine or tryptophan. The order of the fields is J gene, D gene, V gene, clone size, CDR3 DNA, CDR3 protein. D genes are given only for firm matches. Clone size is shown for a subset of rows, as once, few, many or a class of expanded clone.

TRBJ1-5 | . | TRBV21-1 | . | TGTGCCAGCAGCCCCCGGGACTTAAATCAGCCCCAGCATTTT | CASSPRDLNQPQHF
TRBJ1-2 | TRBD1 | TRBV5-4 | . | TGTGCCAGCAGCTCCGGGGGGGACAGCTATGGCTACACCTTC | CASSSGGDSYGYTF
TRBJ2-2 | . | TRBV14 | . | TGTGCCAGCAGCCTCGACAGGTCGGCCGGGGAGCTGTTTTTT | CASSLDRSAGELFF
TRBJ2-5 | TRBD1 | TRBV2 | once | TGTGCCAGCAGTGCCCGGGACAGGTCGAGAGGGACCCAGTACTTC | CASSARDRSRGTQYF
TRBJ2-1 | TRBD2 | TRBV16 | few | TGTGCCAGCAGCCAAACCGCCCGTGGGACTACCGGAAATAATGAGCAGTTCTTC | CASSQTARGTTGNNEQFF
TRBJ1-6 | . | TRBV19 | few | TGTGCCAGTAGTATAGGAGGAAGCCCGAATTCACCCCTCCACTTT | CASSIGGSPNSPLHF
TRBJ1-2 | . | TRBV13 | . | TGTGCCAGCAGCACATCGGGGTTAAGAGATGGCTACACCTTC | CASSTSGLRDGYTF
TRBJ2-7 | . | TRBV7-6 | . | TGTGCCAGCTGTCTCTCCCCCTTCGACAGGAAGCATTACGAGCAGTACTTC | CASCLSPFDRKHYEQYF
TRBJ2-6 | TRBD2 | TRBV30 | . | TGTGCCTGGAGCGGACAGCGGGGGGGCCCGCCCTCTGGGGCCAACGTCCTGACTTTC | CAWSGQRGGPPSGANVLTF
TRBJ1-6 | . | TRBV2 | . | TGTGCCAGCAGTGGTACAACCAGCGAAGTCACAGGCTCCTATAATTCACCCCTCCACTTT | CASSGTTSEVTGSYNSPLHF
TRBJ2-3 | TRBD2 | TRBV18 | . | TGTGCCAGCTCACCCCAGCGGGGGCCCTCGGGCACAGATACGCAGTATTTT | CASSPQRGPSGTDTQYF
TRBJ2-7 | . | TRBV30 | . | TGTGCCTGTGCCGGGACTTACTCGTACGAGCAGTACTTC | CACAGTYSYEQYF
TRBJ2-2 | TRBD1 | TRBV5-4 | . | TGTGCCAGCAGCTCGATCAGGGGGTCCGGGGAGCTGTTTTTT | CASSSIRGSGELFF
TRBJ1-1 | TRBD1 | TRBV18 | . | TGTGCCAGCTCACTTGGGACAGGGGATTATAGCACTGAAGCTTTCTTT | CASSLGTGDYSTEAFF
TRBJ2-5 | . | TRBV5-6 | . | TGTGCCAGCAGCCCACAGGGCCTGGAGACCCAGTACTTC | CASSPQGLETQYF
TRBJ1-1 | TRBD1 | TRBV2 | . | TGTGCCAGCAGTGGGGACAGTAACACTGAAGCTTTCTTT | CASSGDSNTEAFF
TRBJ2-4 | TRBD1 | TRBV19 | . | TGTGCCAGTAGTATTGGTCCTATTCGGGACAGCCTAGCCAAAAACATTCAGTACTTC | CASSIGPIRDSLAKNIQYF
TRBJ2-2 | TRBD2 | TRBV3-1/TRBV3-2 | . | TGTGCCAGCAGCCAAGTTCGACTAGCGGACACCGGGGAGCTGTTTTTT | CASSQVRLADTGELFF
TRBJ1-4 | . | TRBV27 | . | TGTGCCAGCAGTTTCGGGGAAAATAACGAAAAACTGTTTTTT | CASSFGENNEKLFF
TRBJ2-4 | TRBD2 | TRBV24-1 | . | TGTGCCACCAGTGATTCAAGGGGCGGGGGGGCTACCAAAAACATTCAGTACTTC | CATSDSRGGGATKNIQYF
TRBJ1-1 | TRBD1 | TRBV29-1 | . | TGCAGCGTTGGACAGGGATTTAGGATGAACACTGAAGCTTTCTTT | CSVGQGFRMNTEAFF
TRBJ2-7 | TRBD2 | TRBV28 | . | TGTGCCAGCTGTTTGGGCGGGGGGCAGGGCTCCTACGAGCAGTACTTC | CASCLGGGQGSYEQYF
TRBJ1-5 | . | TRBV14 | . | TGTGCCAGCAGCCTGGGCCCAAGGCTGCCCCAGCATTTT | CASSLGPRLPQHF
TRBJ1-3 | . | TRBV19 | . | TGTGCCAGTAGTATCCAGAAGATTTATGGAAACACCATATATTTT | CASSIQKIYGNTIYF
TRBJ1-2 | . | TRBV7-2 | . | TGTGCCAGCAGCTTACAACAATCGAACTATGGCTACACCTTC | CASSLQQSNYGYTF
TRBJ1-1 | . | TRBV30 | few | TGTGCCTGGACCTCCGGGGGAGGGACTGAAGCTTTCTTT | CAWTSGGGTEAFF
TRBJ1-4 | . | TRBV29-1 | few | TGCAGCGTTGCGAGCGGGGGTTCTAATGAAAAACTGTTTTTT | CSVASGGSNEKLFF
TRBJ1-5 | . | TRBV28 | . | TGTGCCAGCAAAGTAAATGGGCAGGGGACAAATCAGCCCCAGCATTTT | CASKVNGQGTNQPQHF
TRBJ1-1 | TRBD1 | TRBV29-1 | . | TGCAGCGCCAGGACAGGGTACGTTGAAGCTTTCTTT | CSARTGYVEAFF
TRBJ1-2 | TRBD1 | TRBV28 | . | TGTGCCAGCAGTTGGGGACAGGCCTATGGCTACACCTTC | CASSWGQAYGYTF
TRBJ2-7 | TRBD1 | TRBV5-1 | few | TGCGCCAGCAGCCTACAGGGGGCTCCCTACGAGCAGTACTTC | CASSLQGAPYEQYF
TRBJ1-1 | . | TRBV21-1 | . | TGTGCCAGCAGCAAAAGTAAGGGAGCCGATGAGCCTGAAGCTTTCTTT | CASSKSKGADEPEAFF
TRBJ2-1 | TRBD1 | TRBV12-5 | once | TGTGCTAGTGGTTTGGTACAGGGGTCCTACAATGAGCAGTTCTTC | CASGLVQGSYNEQFF
TRBJ1-1 | . | TRBV10-1 | . | TGCGCCAGCAGTGAAGGGGATTTGAACACTGAAGCTTTCTTT | CASSEGDLNTEAFF
TRBJ1-5 | TRBD1 | TRBV19 | once | TGTGCCACAAGGGACAGATTGTATAGCAATCAGCCCCAGCATTTT | CATRDRLYSNQPQHF
TRBJ2-5 | TRBD1 | TRBV19 | . | TGTGCCAGTAGTTCGCAGGGGGCGCCGGCGGAGACCCAGTACTTC | CASSSQGAPAETQYF
TRBJ2-7 | . | TRBV3-1/TRBV3-2 | once | TGTGCCAGCAGCCAGTGGGGTAGCGACGAGCAGTACTTC | CASSQWGSDEQYF
TRBJ2-6 | . | TRBV11-2 | few | TGTGCCAGCAGCTCCGGGACACATCCTTCTGGGGCCAACGTCCTGACTTTC | CASSSGTHPSGANVLTF
TRBJ2-7 | TRBD2 | TRBV4-2 | . | TGTGCCAGCAGCCGTAGCGGGGGGACTCCGGCCTACGAGCAGTACTTC | CASSRSGGTPAYEQYF
TRBJ1-1 | . | TRBV6-4 | . | TGTGCCAGCAGTGACGAGCTGAACACTGAAGCTTTCTTT | CASSDELNTEAFF
TRBJ1-1 | . | TRBV20-1 | few | TGCAGTGCTAGAGGCGACAGTGAAGCTTTCTTT | CSARGDSEAFF
TRBJ1-1 | TRBD1 | TRBV2 | . | TGTGCCAGCAGTGATGGGGGCAGGGGGCCCACTGAAGCTTTCTTT | CASSDGGRGPTEAFF
TRBJ1-2 | . | TRBV2 | . | TGTGCCAGCAGTGAAGAGTGGGCCAAAAACTATGGCTACACCTTC | CASSEEWAKNYGYTF
TRBJ1-5 | TRBD1 | TRBV6-5 | . | TGTGCCACCGCTCCGACAGGGGCAGGCAATCAGCCCCAGCATTTT | CATAPTGAGNQPQHF
TRBJ1-1 | . | TRBV6-4 | . | TGTGCCAGCAGTGACTCGGGGGGGGCCACTGAAGCTTTCTTT | CASSDSGGATEAFF
TRBJ1-2 | . | TRBV18 | . | TGTGCCAGCTCACGTTCCGTTTCTAACTATGGCTACACCTTC | CASSRSVSNYGYTF
TRBJ2-1 | TRBD1 | TRBV7-2 | . | TGTGCCAGCAGCTTCTCACCTAGCCGGGACAGAGAGCAGTTCTTC | CASSFSPSRDREQFF